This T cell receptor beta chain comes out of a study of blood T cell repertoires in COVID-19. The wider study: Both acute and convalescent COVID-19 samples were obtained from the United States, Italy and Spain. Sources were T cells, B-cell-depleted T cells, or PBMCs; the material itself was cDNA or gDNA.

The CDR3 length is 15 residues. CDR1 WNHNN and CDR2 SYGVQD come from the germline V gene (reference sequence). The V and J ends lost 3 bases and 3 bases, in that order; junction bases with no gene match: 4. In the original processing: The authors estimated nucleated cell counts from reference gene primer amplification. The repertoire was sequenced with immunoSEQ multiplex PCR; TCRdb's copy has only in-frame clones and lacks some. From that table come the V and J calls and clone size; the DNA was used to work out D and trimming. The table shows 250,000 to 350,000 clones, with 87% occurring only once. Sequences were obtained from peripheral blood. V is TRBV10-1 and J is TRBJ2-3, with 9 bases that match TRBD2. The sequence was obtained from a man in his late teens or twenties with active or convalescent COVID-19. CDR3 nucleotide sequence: TGCGCCAGCAGTGAAGGGACTAGCAGAACAGATACGCAGTATTTT. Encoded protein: CASSEGTSRTDTQYF.